Detailed here is one T cell receptor beta chain. Its specificity is not known. The junction does not match germline at one end; this may be a read error. PCR used 60 Vbeta primers and 13 Jbeta primers. TCRdb's table, derived via immunoSEQ multiplex PCR, lists solely in-frame clones and lacks some. This table holds about 160,000 clones. This entry is derived from a study of cytomegalovirus exposure and HLA in healthy donors. Study findings and constraints: In a later analysis, at a false discovery rate of 0.05, some 15,000 TCR beta sequences were associated with HLA alleles. When analyzed later, a missense DCLRE1C variant was found to be linked to TCR beta V- and J-gene trimming.

Germline loops: CDR1 SGHRS, CDR2 YFSETQ. The length of the CDR3 is 14 residues. This TCR was sampled from a man younger than 45 in good health and CMV-seronegative. Sequences were obtained from PBMCs. V gene TRBV5-1 combines with J gene TRBJ2-5, with D perhaps matching TRBD2 (7 bases). The CDR3 coding sequence is TGCGCCAGCAGCTTACAGGGAGGGACGGAGACCCAGCACTTC. Amino acid sequence: CASSLQGGTETQHF.